The text below deals with one T cell receptor (beta chain). These data belong to a study of regulatory T cells in long-lasting Graves disease. Study background: Antithyroid drugs had been given to newly diagnosed Graves' patients for under 3 months.

As for time point: newly diagnosed GD, antithyroid drugs for less than 3 months. PBMCs were the source of the RNA used for TCR sequencing. Trimming removed 3 bases from V and 6 bases from J, with 7 bases in between. This CDR3 comprises 12 residues. Germline lookup yields CDR1 PRHDT and CDR2 FYEKMQ (reference sequence). Construction of TCR beta libraries relied on iRepertoire HTBI primers and on Arm-PCR targeting CDR3 regions. TCRdb re-called the multiplex PCR reads through MiXCR, storing one row per CDR3 protein. Here the sample spans roughly 500,000 distinct CDR3 sequences, roughly 14% being singletons. A further study also used this sample, focusing on T cells in Graves' hyperthyroidism and ophthalmopathy. As that study records: The majority of expanded thyroid clonotypes above 0.001 also appeared in blood.

The J gene is TRBJ2-3, the V gene TRBV13; D not resolved. The material sequenced was peripheral blood mononuclear cells (PBMCs), taken at new diagnosis, from a patient treated with antithyroid drugs. The sequence came from a man younger than 40 with Graves disease. DNA of the CDR3: TGTGCCAGCAGCTTGAAGCAGGATACGCAGTATTTT. It translates to CASSLKQDTQYF.